These 11 T cell receptor beta chains were all obtained from the same sample, sequenced in a study of blood T cell repertoires in COVID-19. TCRdb's copy holds only in-frame clones and misses some; the assay was immunoSEQ multiplex PCR. The table shows approximately 160,000 clones, with 75% to 85% occurring only once. The sequenced sample was PBMCs or T cells enriched from blood (not recorded which). All receptors derive from a man aged 35-49 years who had recovered from COVID-19.

This clone was recorded only once. The V call is TRBV4-1, the J call TRBJ1-2, with 9 positions matching TRBD1. The germline V gene encodes CDR1 MGHRA and CDR2 YSYEKL. V was clipped by 6 bases and J by 8 bases; unmatched bases: 16. The length of the CDR3 is 16 residues. The CDR3 loop is CASRQTWDRERNGYTF. The CDR3 DNA follows: TGCGCCAGCAGACAGACTTGGGACAGGGAACGGAACGGCTACACCTTC.

The gene calls are TRBV30 and TRBJ1-1, with a weak D call TRBD1 (5 bases). This CDR3 is 13 amino acids long. Germline lookup yields CDR1 GTSNPN and CDR2 SVGIG (reference sequence). In nucleotides, the CDR3 is TGTGCTTCCTCTACAGGCGCGAACACTGAAGCTTTCTTT. This translates into CASSTGANTEAFF.

The chain is built from TRBV9 and TRBJ1-2; 9 nucleotides align to TRBD1. The CDR3 has 17 residues. Germline CDR1 reads SGDLS; CDR2 reads YYNGEE. After removal of 3 bases from V and 2 bases from J, the junction contained 11 bases not matched to a gene. In nucleotides, the CDR3 is TGTGCCAGCAGCGCAAACTCCGGGACAGGGCAAAACTATGGCTACACCTTC. Its translation: CASSANSGTGQNYGYTF.

This chain uses TRBV6-1 with TRBJ2-5; 9 bases fit TRBD1. CDR1 and CDR2 from the germline V gene are MNHNS and SASEGT. This CDR3 region has 16 residues. Trimming cost V 0 bases and J 6 bases; bases outside gene matches: 8. The CDR3 sequence is CASSEARLGQGKTQYF. The CDR3 coding sequence is TGTGCCAGCAGTGAAGCGCGCTTGGGACAGGGAAAGACCCAGTACTTC.

The chain recombines TRBV5-4 with TRBJ2-5; 11 bases line up with TRBD2. The CDR3 contains 17 residues. The V segment lost 4 bases and the J segment 3 bases; nucleotides outside the gene matches: 11. Per the germline V gene, CDR1 is SGHNT and CDR2 is YYREEE (reference sequence). CDR3 sequence (DNA): TGTGCCAGCAGCCTTGATATTCTAGCGGGGGGCAAAGAGACCCAGTACTTC. This sequence encodes CASSLDILAGGKETQYF.

In the case of this clone: Other DNA sequences in this sample translate to the same CDR3. The genes are TRBV5-1 and TRBJ1-1; D is unresolved. The CDR3 extends over 14 amino acids. V was trimmed by 0 bases and J by 1 base, leaving 7 bases between them. Germline CDR1 and CDR2: SGHRS and YFSETQ. CDR3 sequence (DNA): TGCGCCAGCAGCTTGGAGCGAGCGAACACTGAAGCTTTCTTT. This codes for CASSLERANTEAFF.

This clone was observed a handful of times. V and J are TRBV30 and TRBJ1-4, with D uncertain. The V end lost 2 bases, the J end lost 5 bases, and 15 bases lay between the germline ends. The CDR3 covers 15 residues. Germline values: CDR1 GTSNPN, CDR2 SVGIG (reference sequence). The CDR3 protein is CAWSTRTSNNEKLFF. For the CDR3, the DNA is TGTGCCTGGAGTACAAGAACCTCGAACAATGAAAAACTGTTTTTT. Drawing the rest from reference TRBV30 and TRBJ1-4, the complete variable domain is SQTIHQWPATLVQPVGSPLSLECTVEGTSNPNLYWYRQAAGRGLQLLFYSVGIGQISSEVPQNLSASRPQDRQFILSSKKLLLSDSGFYLCAWSTRTSNNEKLFFGSGTQLSVL.

The chain employs TRBV10-1 and TRBJ1-1; no definite D call. The CDR3 has 14 amino acids. The V gene's germline CDR1 is WNHNN and CDR2 SYGVQD (reference sequence). Trimming cost V 4 bases and J 5 bases, with 14 bases left between them. The CDR3 region has the DNA TGCGCCAGCAGTGGGACTATAGGGCGAACTGAAGCTTTCTTT. Protein: CASSGTIGRTEAFF.

This chain links TRBV30 with TRBJ2-7, with TRBD2 matching 9 bases. The CDR3 runs 16 residues. Trimming at V came to 5 bases and at J to 0 bases, leaving 11 bases not matched to a gene. Germline values: CDR1 GTSNPN, CDR2 SVGIG (reference sequence). The CDR3 coding sequence is TGTGCCTGGGCCCCTAGGGTGGGACTAGCCTCCTACGAGCAGTACTTC. Its protein is CAWAPRVGLASYEQYF.

This chain links TRBV4-2 with TRBJ2-3; D uncertain. This CDR3 has 14 amino acids. Germline-derived CDR1 and CDR2 are LGHNA and YNFKEQ. Trimming removed 0 bases from V and 0 bases from J, with 4 bases in between. Here the CDR3 DNA reads TGTGCCAGCAGCCAAGATATCAGCACAGATACGCAGTATTTT. Amino acids: CASSQDISTDTQYF.

The V gene is TRBV2, the J gene TRBJ2-5, with a tentative D call TRBD1 (6 bases). From germline, CDR1 is SNHLY and CDR2 FYNNEI. The CDR3 runs 11 residues. V was cut by 11 bases and J by 5 bases, with 12 bases left in between. The CDR3 loop is CAGGLRETQYF. Here the CDR3 DNA reads TGTGCCGGGGGCCTCAGGGAGACCCAGTACTTC.